What follows are 25 T cell receptor beta chains derived from one specimen sequenced in a study of blood T cell repertoires in COVID-19. Method: immunoSEQ multiplex PCR; TCRdb's copy keeps in-frame clones and lacks some. There are a few hundred thousand clones in the sample; about 80% occur only once, and more than 2.5% lies in the top ten. The sample consisted of peripheral blood. These TCRs come from a woman aged 80 or older with acute or convalescent COVID-19.

J is TRBJ2-2 and V is TRBV3-1 (or the pseudogene TRBV3-2); weak D call: TRBD2 (5 bases). There are 17 residues in the CDR3. Per germline, CDR1 LGHDT and CDR2 YNNKEL (reference sequence). Trimming removed 3 bases at V and 5 bases at J, with 19 bases between. The CDR3 nucleotides read TGTGCCAGCAGCCAGGGTCCGGGAAGAGTGGGGACCGGGGAGCTGTTTTTT. Residues: CASSQGPGRVGTGELFF.

The CDR3 region is CASSGSGGADTQYF. The CDR3 DNA follows: TGTGCCAGCAGCGGTAGCGGGGGGGCAGATACGCAGTATTTT. The V gene is TRBV2, the J gene TRBJ2-3; 11 nucleotides agree with TRBD2. The V segment lost 6 bases and the J segment 4 bases; nucleotides outside the gene matches: 3. CDR3 size: 14 residues. CDR1 is SNHLY and CDR2 is FYNNEI in the germline V gene.

V usage is TRBV29-1 and J usage is TRBJ2-6; TRBD1 agrees at 7 bases. The CDR3 is 14 amino acids. V lost 6 bases, J lost 4 bases, and 6 bases stayed unmatched. CDR1 is SQVTM and CDR2 is ANQGSEA in the germline V gene. The CDR3 loop reads CSVLGGPGANVLTF. The CDR3 nucleotides are TGCAGCGTCTTAGGGGGCCCAGGGGCCAACGTCCTGACTTTC.

This clone was found a few times. The chain uses TRBV19 and TRBJ1-2; weak D call: TRBD1 (5 bases). The germline V gene encodes CDR1 LNHDA and CDR2 SQIVND (reference sequence). V was pared by 6 bases and J by 5 bases, with 25 bases between. The CDR3 is 17 amino acids. This CDR3 reads CASRIGTIGKQAYGYTF. The DNA for the CDR3 is TGTGCCAGTAGAATCGGGACTATAGGGAAACAAGCTTATGGCTACACCTTC.

This chain uses TRBV7-9 with TRBJ1-2; possible D gene TRBD1, 6 bases. V shed 3 bases and J shed 10 bases, with 15 bases lying between them. This CDR3 contains 13 residues. Germline V gene data show CDR1 as SEHNR and CDR2 as FQNEAQ (reference sequence). For the CDR3, the DNA is TGTGCCAGCAGCTTCCGGACTTCGGGACACTACACCTTC. It translates to CASSFRTSGHYTF.

This clone was seen at least ten times. The chain carries TRBV11-3 and TRBJ2-5, with 7 bases aligning to TRBD2. V lost 1 base to trimming and J lost 5 bases; unmatched junction nucleotides: 1. Germline V gene lookup returns CDR1 SGHNT and CDR2 YENEEA. This CDR3 has 13 amino acids. CDR3 in DNA: TGTGCCAGCAGCTTAGTGGGAGGGGAGACCCAGTACTTC. It encodes CASSLVGGETQYF.

This clone was detected many times. The genes are TRBV7-8 and TRBJ1-2; D might be TRBD1 (6 bases). The CDR3 spans 12 residues. CDR1 SGHVS and CDR2 FQNEAQ come from the germline V gene. Trimming cost V 1 base and J 8 bases, with 8 bases left between them. CDR3 in DNA: TGTGCCAGCAGCTTAGGAGGACAGGGCTACACCTTC. Residues: CASSLGGQGYTF.

This clone was recorded once. This chain uses TRBV5-1 with TRBJ1-2; D not resolved. CDR1 is SGHRS and CDR2 is YFSETQ in the germline V gene. This CDR3 contains 13 residues. The V and J ends lost 0 bases and 7 bases respectively, with 10 bases between them. The CDR3 spells CASSLGGWSGYTF. As DNA, the CDR3 is TGCGCCAGCAGCTTGGGAGGGTGGAGTGGCTACACCTTC. Together with reference TRBV5-1 and TRBJ1-2, the CDR3 gives the full variable domain: KAGVTQTPRYLIKTRGQQVTLSCSPISGHRSVSWYQQTPGQGLQFLFEYFSETQRNKGNFPGRFSGRQFSNSRSEMNVSTLELGDSALYLCASSLGGWSGYTFGSGTRLTVV.

The chain joins TRBV6-5 to TRBJ2-5, with D perhaps TRBD2 (5 bases). The V gene's germline CDR1 is MNHEY and CDR2 SVGAGI. Trimming stripped 0 bases from V and 5 bases from J, with 10 bases between. There are 14 residues in the CDR3. DNA for the CDR3: TGTGCCAGCAGTTACTCCCCGGGGAGCGAGACCCAGTACTTC. Translating gives CASSYSPGSETQYF.

V usage is TRBV2 and J usage is TRBJ2-3; 9 bases agree with TRBD1. The CDR3 sequence is 16 residues long. Trimming at V came to 4 bases and at J to 0 bases, leaving 5 bases not matched to a gene. Germline-derived CDR1 and CDR2 are SNHLY and FYNNEI. CDR3 loop: CASSATGTGSTDTQYF. CDR3 in DNA: TGTGCCAGCAGTGCCACCGGGACAGGGAGCACAGATACGCAGTATTTT.

This clone was picked up a small number of times. V usage is TRBV4-3 and J usage is TRBJ2-3, with D perhaps matching TRBD2 (6 bases). Germline V gene data show CDR1 as LGHNA and CDR2 as YSLEER. This CDR3 is 19 amino acids long. The V and J ends lost 2 bases and 3 bases respectively, with 24 bases between them. The CDR3 region is CASSQNPGAAGGFTDTQYF. For the CDR3, the DNA is TGCGCCAGCAGCCAAAACCCTGGGGCCGCTGGGGGGTTTACAGATACGCAGTATTTT.

The gene calls are TRBV6-5 and TRBJ2-1; 9 bases line up with TRBD1. Trimming removed 6 bases from V and 6 bases from J; junction bases left unmatched: 6. Germline CDR1 is MNHEY and CDR2 is SVGAGI. This CDR3 comprises 14 residues. CDR3 sequence reads: CASRPDRGGNEQFF. The CDR3 DNA reads TGTGCCAGCAGGCCGGACAGGGGAGGCAATGAGCAGTTCTTC.

This clone has just a few counts. The chain carries TRBV25-1 and TRBJ2-2; D possibly corresponds to TRBD2 (5 bases). This CDR3 region has 16 residues. The germline V gene encodes CDR1 MGHDK and CDR2 SYGVNS. The ends were cut back, 4 bases at V and 5 bases at J, with 17 bases in the middle. DNA of the CDR3: TGTGCCAGCAGTGGAACCGGGATCTCGAGAACCGGGGAGCTGTTTTTT. It yields the protein CASSGTGISRTGELFF. The full variable domain, in which reference TRBV25-1 and TRBJ2-2 provide the parts outside the CDR3, is EADIYQTPRYLVIGTGKKITLECSQTMGHDKMYWYQQDPGMELHLIHYSYGVNSTEKGDLSSESTVSRIRTEHFPLTLESARPSHTSQYLCASSGTGISRTGELFFGEGSRLTVL.

This clone showed up just a few times. The V call is TRBV21-1, the J call TRBJ2-3; TRBD2 is the table's D call, not checked against the DNA. TRBV21-1 is recorded as a pseudogene. The CDR3 runs to 16 residues. CDR3 loop: CASSGVGAKDTDTQYF. For the CDR3, the DNA is TGTGCCAGCAGCGGAGTTGGAGCGAAAGACACAGATACGCAGTATTTT.

The gene calls are TRBV20-1 and TRBJ1-2, with D perhaps TRBD1 (6 bases). The ends were cut back, 3 bases at V and 4 bases at J, with 9 bases in the middle. This CDR3 comprises 12 residues. Germline V CDR1 and CDR2: DFQATT, SNEGSKA (reference sequence). CDR3 coding DNA: TGCAGTGCTAGTGAGGGGGGCTATGGCTACACCTTC. It encodes CSASEGGYGYTF.

This clone turned up a few times. The chain uses TRBV2 and TRBJ1-1; D ambiguous. This CDR3 spans 11 amino acids. CDR1 is SNHLY and CDR2 is FYNNEI in the germline V gene. Between the trimmed V and J ends, which lost 7 bases and 7 bases, there was a span of 10 bases. The CDR3 DNA reads as TGTGCCAGCAACATCCAGATTGAAGCTTTCTTT. As protein: CASNIQIEAFF. Complete variable domain (other parts from reference TRBV2 and TRBJ1-1): EPEVTQTPSHQVTQMGQEVILRCVPISNHLYFYWYRQILGQKVEFLVSFYNNEISEKSEIFDDQFSVERPDGSNFTLKIRSTKLEDSAMYFCASNIQIEAFFGQGTRLTVV.

J is TRBJ1-4 and V is TRBV14; no definite D call. The CDR3 spans 18 residues. From germline, CDR1 is SGHDN and CDR2 FVKESK. Trimming stripped 0 bases from V and 0 bases from J, with 14 bases between. The CDR3 region is CASSQDYGLPATNEKLFF. CDR3 sequence (DNA): TGTGCCAGCAGCCAAGATTATGGCTTACCTGCAACTAATGAAAAACTGTTTTTT.

The CDR3 loop is CASGGGYGYTF. The CDR3 region has the DNA TGTGCCAGCGGGGGCGGCTATGGCTACACCTTC. This chain connects TRBV25-1 to TRBJ1-2; maybe TRBD1 (6 bases). Trimming took off 8 bases at V and 4 bases at J, with 8 bases between the two ends. The CDR3 is 11 amino acids. Germline CDR1 MGHDK, CDR2 SYGVNS.

In its sample, this clone was seen once. The chain couples TRBV5-1 to TRBJ1-3, with 7 bases aligning to TRBD1. The CDR3 runs 17 residues. V was pared by 0 bases and J by 0 bases, with 6 bases of the junction left unmatched. CDR1 and CDR2 from the germline V gene are SGHRS and YFSETQ. The CDR3, as DNA: TGCGCCAGCAGCTTGGGGGGGACAGACTTCTCTGGAAACACCATATATTTT. The encoded protein is CASSLGGTDFSGNTIYF.

This clone was found many times. The J gene is TRBJ2-1, the V gene TRBV9, with 7 bases matching TRBD1. The V gene's germline CDR1 is SGDLS and CDR2 YYNGEE. Unmatched junction bases numbered 4, after V lost 2 bases and J lost 2 bases. The CDR3 loop spans 15 amino acids. The CDR3 DNA is TGTGCCAGCAGCGTGAGGGGGCCCCCCTACAATGAGCAGTTCTTC. Amino acids: CASSVRGPPYNEQFF.

This clone was picked up one time. The J gene is TRBJ1-2, the V gene TRBV19; a possible D gene is TRBD1 (6 bases). Looked up from germline, CDR1 is LNHDA and CDR2 is SQIVND (reference sequence). The V and J ends lost 7 bases and 7 bases respectively, with 19 bases between them. The CDR3 contains 14 residues. The CDR3, as DNA: TGTGCCAGTAAATCTAGGGGGGGCACGTTTGGCTACACCTTC. It codes for CASKSRGGTFGYTF.

The chain joins TRBV10-3 to TRBJ1-1, with a weak D call TRBD1 (5 bases). The CDR3 runs 14 residues. V lost 10 bases to trimming and J lost 3 bases, with 18 bases between them. Germline CDR1 reads ENHRY; CDR2 reads SYGVKD. CDR3 sequence: CATFLGRGDTEAFF. The CDR3 DNA follows: TGTGCCACCTTCCTGGGGCGGGGTGACACTGAAGCTTTCTTT.

In nucleotides, the CDR3 is TGTGCCAGCAGTTTCCGGGCTAGCGGGGGGCTACCTAGCACAGATACGCAGTATTTT. As protein: CASSFRASGGLPSTDTQYF. This chain uses TRBV27 with TRBJ2-3; 11 bases match TRBD2. Germline V CDR1 and CDR2: MNHEY, SMNVEV (reference sequence). This CDR3 spans 19 amino acids. V shed 3 bases and J 0 bases; nucleotides not matched to a gene: 11.

A few counts support this clone. The gene calls are TRBV6-2 or TRBV6-3 and TRBJ1-1; the match to TRBD1 covers 8 bases. The CDR3 covers 12 residues. Germline lookup yields CDR1 MNHEY and CDR2 SVGEGT. V was pared by 5 bases and J by 8 bases, with 4 bases of the junction left unmatched. Here the CDR3 DNA reads TGTGCCAGCAGTCGGACAGGGCGAGAAGCTTTCTTT. As protein: CASSRTGREAFF.

The chain employs TRBV19 and TRBJ2-3; 8 bases fit TRBD2. The J segment lost 6 bases and the V segment lost 5 bases, leaving 10 bases of the junction unmatched. This CDR3 region has 15 residues. Germline V gene data show CDR1 as LNHDA and CDR2 as SQIVND (reference sequence). The DNA of the CDR3 is TGTGCCAGTAGTGAGGTAGCGGGGCCGATGGATACGCAGTATTTT. Translating gives CASSEVAGPMDTQYF.